One sample yielded the 13 T cell receptor beta chains listed below, sequenced in a study of long-term antiretroviral therapy in people with HIV. A v3.0 immunoSEQ assay was performed at survey level. The repertoire was sequenced with immunoSEQ multiplex PCR; TCRdb's copy has only in-frame clones and lacks some. In the table there are 21,000 or so clones, 88% of which are singletons. Sequenced material: unsorted PBMCs, taken 2.3 years after starting antiretroviral therapy. The receptors stem from a man in his 60s with HIV.

The chain has TRBV5-6 and TRBJ2-5, with 7 bases matching TRBD2. CDR1 is SGHDT and CDR2 is YYEEEE in the germline V gene. The CDR3 length is 13 residues. V was clipped by 0 bases and J by 4 bases; unmatched bases: 0. CDR3 protein: CASSLGTRETQYF. Written as DNA, the CDR3 is TGTGCCAGCAGCTTGGGGACTAGAGAGACCCAGTACTTC. The full variable domain, rest sourced from reference TRBV5-6 and TRBJ2-5, is DAGVTQSPTHLIKTRGQQVTLRCSPKSGHDTVSWYQQALGQGPQFIFQYYEEEERQRGNFPDRFSGHQFPNYSSELNVNALLLGDSALYLCASSLGTRETQYFGPGTRLLVL.

The rearrangement uses TRBV9 and TRBJ2-2, with D maybe TRBD2 (6 bases). The CDR3 runs 15 residues. The V gene's germline CDR1 is SGDLS and CDR2 YYNGEE. V was clipped by 0 bases and J by 4 bases, with 10 bases between them. In DNA form, the CDR3 reads TGTGCCAGCAGCGTAGGCGGGAAGGGCACCGGGGAGCTGTTTTTT. Amino acid sequence: CASSVGGKGTGELFF.

The V and J genes are TRBV5-1 and TRBJ2-5, with 8 bases matching TRBD2. The length of the CDR3 is 14 residues. The junction had 9 bases not matched to a gene; V was cut back by 4 bases and J by 7 bases. Germline V gene sequence: CDR1 SGHRS, CDR2 YFSETQ. The CDR3 is CASSTSGDGLTQYF. The CDR3 DNA sequence: TGCGCCAGCAGCACTAGCGGAGATGGGTTGACCCAGTACTTC.

The genes are TRBV27 and TRBJ1-1; tentative D call: TRBD1 (5 bases). The CDR3 spans 18 residues. V was pared by 0 bases and J by 5 bases, with 22 bases between. Germline CDR1 MNHEY, CDR2 SMNVEV (reference sequence). The CDR3 reads CASSLSGAGFRGRTEAFF. CDR3 bases: TGTGCCAGCAGTTTATCCGGGGCAGGATTTCGTGGTCGGACTGAAGCTTTCTTT.

A few counts support this clone. The gene calls are TRBV27 and TRBJ1-2; the match to TRBD1 covers 7 bases. Germline CDR1 reads MNHEY; CDR2 reads SMNVEV (reference sequence). Trimming at V came to 1 base and at J to 3 bases, leaving 5 bases not matched to a gene. The CDR3 spans 15 residues. The CDR3 nucleotides read TGTGCCAGCAGTTTATACAGGGGCCTCGACTATGGCTACACCTTC. The encoded protein is CASSLYRGLDYGYTF.

The CDR3 loop reads CASSRVDGYTF. Here the CDR3 DNA reads TGTGCCAGCTCAAGGGTCGACGGCTACACCTTC. The rearrangement joins TRBV18 to TRBJ1-2, with D unclear. Trimming removed 5 bases from V and 8 bases from J, with 9 bases in between. Germline values: CDR1 KGHSH, CDR2 LQKENI. This CDR3 contains 11 residues.

The gene calls are TRBV6-5 and TRBJ1-2; tentatively, D is TRBD1 (5 bases). Trimming took off 8 bases at V and 13 bases at J, with 20 bases between the two ends. The CDR3 is made up of 12 amino acids. CDR1 is MNHEY, CDR2 SVGAGI, per germline. CDR3 residues: CASGEGPVVTTF. The DNA of the CDR3 is TGTGCCAGCGGAGAGGGGCCGGTGGTGACCACCTTC.

CDR3: CASNTGTGWSGELFF. The CDR3 coding sequence is TGTGCCAGCAACACCGGGACAGGGTGGAGCGGGGAGCTGTTTTTT. The V gene is TRBV5-4, the J gene TRBJ2-2; 9 positions match TRBD1. The CDR3 loop spans 15 amino acids. V was clipped by 6 bases and J by 7 bases; unmatched bases: 10. From germline, CDR1 is SGHNT and CDR2 YYREEE (reference sequence).

This chain uses TRBV6-6 with TRBJ2-1; TRBD1 aligns across 10 bases. Germline V CDR1 and CDR2: MNHNY, SVGAGI (reference sequence). This CDR3 is 15 amino acids long. The V and J ends lost 2 bases and 5 bases, in that order; junction bases with no gene match: 3. The CDR3 region has the DNA TGTGCCAGCAGTTACCCGGGACAGGGGAACAATGAGCAGTTCTTC. Its translation: CASSYPGQGNNEQFF.

J is TRBJ2-1 and V is TRBV30; maybe TRBD1 (5 bases). The germline V and J ends were trimmed by 3 bases and 1 base, with 16 bases remaining between them. The CDR3 is 16 residues long. CDR1 and CDR2 from the germline V gene are GTSNPN and SVGIG (reference sequence). The CDR3 sequence is CAWRGSGAHSYNEQFF. CDR3 coding DNA: TGTGCCTGGAGGGGTTCTGGGGCCCATTCCTACAATGAGCAGTTCTTC.

The chain combines TRBV11-2 with TRBJ2-2, with TRBD1 as a possible D gene (6 bases). The CDR3 runs 14 residues. Germline CDR1 is SGHAT and CDR2 is FQNNGV. V shed 8 bases and J shed 4 bases, with 14 bases lying between them. This CDR3 reads CASVTGSVTGELFF. CDR3 DNA: TGTGCCAGCGTAACAGGGAGTGTCACCGGGGAGCTGTTTTTT.

V is TRBV5-1 and J is TRBJ1-3; D gene uncertain. This CDR3 comprises 16 residues. CDR1 and CDR2 from the germline V gene are SGHRS and YFSETQ. V was shortened by 2 bases and J by 0 bases, with 12 bases between the two germline ends. DNA for the CDR3: TGCGCCAGCAGCTTAGCAGGATCATACTCTGGAAACACCATATATTTT. Amino acid sequence: CASSLAGSYSGNTIYF.

The CDR3 here is CASSPWGRSTDTQYF. The DNA of the CDR3 is TGTGCCAGCAGCCCCTGGGGGAGGAGCACAGATACGCAGTATTTT. The V and J genes are TRBV9 and TRBJ2-3; D is perhaps TRBD2 (6 bases). CDR3 length: 15 residues. Germline CDR1 reads SGDLS; CDR2 reads YYNGEE. V was trimmed by 4 bases and J by 0 bases, leaving 12 bases between them.